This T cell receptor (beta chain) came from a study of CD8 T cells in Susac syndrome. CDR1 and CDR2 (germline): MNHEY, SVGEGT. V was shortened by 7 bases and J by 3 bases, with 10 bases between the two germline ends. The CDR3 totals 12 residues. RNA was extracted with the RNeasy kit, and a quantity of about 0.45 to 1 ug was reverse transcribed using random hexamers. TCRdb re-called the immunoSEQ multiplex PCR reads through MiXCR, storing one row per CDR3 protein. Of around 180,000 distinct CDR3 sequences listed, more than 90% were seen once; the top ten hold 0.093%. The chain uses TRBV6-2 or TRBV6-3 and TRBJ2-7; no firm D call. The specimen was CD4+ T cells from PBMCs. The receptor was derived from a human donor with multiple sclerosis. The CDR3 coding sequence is TGTGCCAGCACTGCCAACTTCTACGAGCAGTACTTC. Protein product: CASTANFYEQYF.